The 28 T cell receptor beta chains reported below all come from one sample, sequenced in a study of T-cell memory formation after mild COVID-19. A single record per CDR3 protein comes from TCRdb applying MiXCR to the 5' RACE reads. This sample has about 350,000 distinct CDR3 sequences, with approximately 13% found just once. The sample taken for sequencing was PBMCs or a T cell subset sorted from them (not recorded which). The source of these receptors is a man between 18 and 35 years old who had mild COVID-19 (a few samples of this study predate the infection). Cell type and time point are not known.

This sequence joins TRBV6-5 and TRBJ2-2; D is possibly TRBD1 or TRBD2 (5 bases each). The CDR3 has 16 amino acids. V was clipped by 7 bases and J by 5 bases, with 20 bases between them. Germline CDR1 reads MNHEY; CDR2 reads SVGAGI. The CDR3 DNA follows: TGTGCCAGCAACGAGGGGCCCCTGAGGGGAACCGGGGAGCTGTTTTTT. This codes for CASNEGPLRGTGELFF.

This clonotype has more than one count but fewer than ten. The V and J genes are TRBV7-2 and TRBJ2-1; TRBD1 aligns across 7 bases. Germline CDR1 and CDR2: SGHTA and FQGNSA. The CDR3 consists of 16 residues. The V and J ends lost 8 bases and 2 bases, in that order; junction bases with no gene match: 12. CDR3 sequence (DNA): TGTGCCAGCGGCCGAGAAACAGGGGTTACCTACAATGAGCAGTTCTTC. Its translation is CASGRETGVTYNEQFF.

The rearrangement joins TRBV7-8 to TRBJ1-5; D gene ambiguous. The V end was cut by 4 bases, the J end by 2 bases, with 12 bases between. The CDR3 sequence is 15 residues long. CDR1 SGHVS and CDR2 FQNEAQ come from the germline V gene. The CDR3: CASSSRVFGNQPQHF. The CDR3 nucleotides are TGTGCCAGCAGCTCAAGGGTGTTCGGCAATCAGCCCCAGCATTTT.

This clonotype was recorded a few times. Here the CDR3 DNA reads TGTGCCAGCAGTCCACCCTCGAACACCGGGGAGCTGTTTTTT. Amino acid sequence: CASSPPSNTGELFF. This chain uses TRBV7-8 with TRBJ2-2; the D is unclear. The CDR3 extends over 14 amino acids. CDR1 is SGHVS, CDR2 FQNEAQ, per germline. V was clipped by 6 bases and J by 0 bases, with 8 bases between them.

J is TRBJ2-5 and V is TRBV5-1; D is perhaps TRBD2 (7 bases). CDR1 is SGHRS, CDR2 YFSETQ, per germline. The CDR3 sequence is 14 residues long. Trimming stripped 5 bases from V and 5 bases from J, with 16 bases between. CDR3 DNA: TGCGCCAGCAGTTCGGGGGGCCGTGAGGAGACCCAGTACTTC. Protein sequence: CASSSGGREETQYF. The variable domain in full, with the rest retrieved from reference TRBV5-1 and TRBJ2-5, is KAGVTQTPRYLIKTRGQQVTLSCSPISGHRSVSWYQQTPGQGLQFLFEYFSETQRNKGNFPGRFSGRQFSNSRSEMNVSTLELGDSALYLCASSSGGREETQYFGPGTRLLVL.

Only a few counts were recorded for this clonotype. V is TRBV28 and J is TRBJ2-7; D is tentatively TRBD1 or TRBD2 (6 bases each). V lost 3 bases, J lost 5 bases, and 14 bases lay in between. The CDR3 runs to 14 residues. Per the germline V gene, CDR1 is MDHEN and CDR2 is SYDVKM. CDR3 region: CASSLSGGGNEQYV. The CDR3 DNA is TGTGCCAGCAGTTTGTCCGGGGGCGGAAACGAGCAGTACGTC.

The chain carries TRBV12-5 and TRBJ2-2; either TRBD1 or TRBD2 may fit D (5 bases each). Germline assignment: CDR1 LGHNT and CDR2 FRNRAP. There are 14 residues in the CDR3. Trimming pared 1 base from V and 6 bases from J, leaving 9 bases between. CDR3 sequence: CASGLEVGAGELFF. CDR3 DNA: TGTGCTAGTGGTTTGGAGGTGGGGGCCGGGGAGCTGTTTTTT.

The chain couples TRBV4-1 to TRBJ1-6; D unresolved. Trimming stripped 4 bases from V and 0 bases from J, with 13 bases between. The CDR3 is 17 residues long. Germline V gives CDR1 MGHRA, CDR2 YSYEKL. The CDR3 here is CASSRPVEGSYNSPLHF. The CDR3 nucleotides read TGCGCCAGCAGCCGCCCGGTGGAGGGCTCCTATAATTCACCCCTCCACTTT.

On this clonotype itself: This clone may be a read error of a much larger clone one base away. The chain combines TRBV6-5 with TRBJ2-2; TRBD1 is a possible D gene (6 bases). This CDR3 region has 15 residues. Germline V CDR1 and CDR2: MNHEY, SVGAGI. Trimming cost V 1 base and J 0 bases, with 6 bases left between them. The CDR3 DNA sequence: TGTGCCAGCAGTTACTGGGGGCCGAACACCGGGGAGCTGTTTTTT. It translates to CASSYWGPNTGELFF.

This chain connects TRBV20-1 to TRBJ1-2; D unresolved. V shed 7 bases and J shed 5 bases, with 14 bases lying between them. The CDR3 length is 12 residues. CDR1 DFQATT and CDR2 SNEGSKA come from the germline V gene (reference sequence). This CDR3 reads CSVGQALYGYTF. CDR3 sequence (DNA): TGCAGTGTCGGGCAGGCGCTTTATGGCTACACCTTC.

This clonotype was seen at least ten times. This CDR3 is CASSANRGEGGYTF. CDR3 in DNA: TGTGCCAGCAGCGCCAACAGGGGGGAAGGCGGCTACACCTTC. The chain uses TRBV7-9 and TRBJ1-2; 8 bases line up with TRBD1. Germline assignment: CDR1 SEHNR and CDR2 FQNEAQ (reference sequence). The CDR3 is 14 residues long. The trim removed 5 bases at V and 8 bases at J, leaving 10 bases unmatched.

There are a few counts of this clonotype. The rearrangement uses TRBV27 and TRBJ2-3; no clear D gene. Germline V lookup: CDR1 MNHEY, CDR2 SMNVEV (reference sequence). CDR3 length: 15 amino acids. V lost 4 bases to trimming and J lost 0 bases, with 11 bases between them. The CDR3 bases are TGTGCCAGCAGTTACTCAGCTACTAGCACAGATACGCAGTATTTT. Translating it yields CASSYSATSTDTQYF.

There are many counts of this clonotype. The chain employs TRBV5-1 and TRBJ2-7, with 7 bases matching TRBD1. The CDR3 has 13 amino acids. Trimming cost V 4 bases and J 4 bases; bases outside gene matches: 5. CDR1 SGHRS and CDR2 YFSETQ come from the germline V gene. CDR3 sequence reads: CASSVTGNYEQYF. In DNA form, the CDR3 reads TGCGCCAGCAGCGTGACAGGGAATTACGAGCAGTACTTC.

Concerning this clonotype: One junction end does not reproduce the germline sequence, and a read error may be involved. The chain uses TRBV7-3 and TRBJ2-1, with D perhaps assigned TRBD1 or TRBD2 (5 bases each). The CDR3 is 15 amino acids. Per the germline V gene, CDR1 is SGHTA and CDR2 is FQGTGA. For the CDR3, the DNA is TGTGCCAGCAGCTTAATAGGGACCTCCGACAATGAGCAGTTCTTC. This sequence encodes CASSLIGTSDNEQFF.

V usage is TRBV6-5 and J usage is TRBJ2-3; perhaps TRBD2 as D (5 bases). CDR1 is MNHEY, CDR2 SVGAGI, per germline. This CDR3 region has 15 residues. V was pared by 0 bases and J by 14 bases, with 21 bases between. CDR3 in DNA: TGTGCCAGCAGTTACTCCTCGGTCCGCCGGGAAGTGAGGTATTTT. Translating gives CASSYSSVRREVRYF.

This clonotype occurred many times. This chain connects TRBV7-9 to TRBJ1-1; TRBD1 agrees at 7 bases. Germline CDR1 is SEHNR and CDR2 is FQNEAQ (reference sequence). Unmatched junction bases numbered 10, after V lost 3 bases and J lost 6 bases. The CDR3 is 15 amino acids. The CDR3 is CASSLLDRVWAEAFF. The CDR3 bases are TGTGCCAGCAGCTTGTTAGACAGGGTTTGGGCTGAAGCTTTCTTT. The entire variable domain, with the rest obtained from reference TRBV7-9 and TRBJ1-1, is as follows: DTGVSQNPRHKITKRGQNVTFRCDPISEHNRLYWYRQTLGQGPEFLTYFQNEAQLEKSRLLSDRFSAERPKGSFSTLEIQRTEQGDSAMYLCASSLLDRVWAEAFFGQGTRLTVV.

The CDR3 nucleotides are TGCAGCGTTGAAAACACCAACACTGAAGCTTTCTTT. Its translation is CSVENTNTEAFF. The chain is built from TRBV29-1 and TRBJ1-1; no definite D call. The CDR3 contains 12 residues. The germline V gene encodes CDR1 SQVTM and CDR2 ANQGSEA. V lost 2 bases, J lost 2 bases, and 6 bases lay in between. Based on the CDR3 plus reference TRBV29-1 and TRBJ1-1, the full variable domain is SAVISQKPSRDICQRGTSLTIQCQVDSQVTMMFWYRQQPGQSLTLIATANQGSEATYESGFVIDKFPISRPNLTFSTLTVSNMSPEDSSIYLCSVENTNTEAFFGQGTRLTVV.

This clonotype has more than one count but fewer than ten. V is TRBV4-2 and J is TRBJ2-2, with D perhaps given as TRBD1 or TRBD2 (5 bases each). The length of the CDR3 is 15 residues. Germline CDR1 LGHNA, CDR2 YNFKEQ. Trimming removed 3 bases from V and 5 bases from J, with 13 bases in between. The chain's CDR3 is CASSQWDGLTGELFF. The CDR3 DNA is TGTGCCAGCAGCCAGTGGGACGGCCTGACCGGGGAGCTGTTTTTT.

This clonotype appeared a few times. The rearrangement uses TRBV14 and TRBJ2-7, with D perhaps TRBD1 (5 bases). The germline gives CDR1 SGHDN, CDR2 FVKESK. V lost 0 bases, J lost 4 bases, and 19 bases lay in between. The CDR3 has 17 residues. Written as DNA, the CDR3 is TGTGCCAGCAGCCAAGAAGGAACAGGACCCCTCCAATACGAGCAGTACTTC. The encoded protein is CASSQEGTGPLQYEQYF. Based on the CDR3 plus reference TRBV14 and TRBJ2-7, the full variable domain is EAGVTQFPSHSVIEKGQTVTLRCDPISGHDNLYWYRRVMGKEIKFLLHFVKESKQDESGMPNNRFLAERTGGTYSTLKVQPAELEDSGVYFCASSQEGTGPLQYEQYFGPGTRLTVT.

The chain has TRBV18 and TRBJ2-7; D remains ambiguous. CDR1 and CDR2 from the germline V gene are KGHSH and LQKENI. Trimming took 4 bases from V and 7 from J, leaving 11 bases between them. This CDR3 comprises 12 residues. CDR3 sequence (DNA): TGTGCCAGCTCACACGGGCTAAGGGAGCAGTACGTC. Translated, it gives CASSHGLREQYV.

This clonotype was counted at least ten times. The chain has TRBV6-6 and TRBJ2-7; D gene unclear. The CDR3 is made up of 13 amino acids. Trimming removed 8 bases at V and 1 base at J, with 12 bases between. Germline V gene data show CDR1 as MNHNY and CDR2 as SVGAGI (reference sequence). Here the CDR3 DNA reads TGTGCCAGCGGAAGACCCAGGTCCTACGAGCAGTACTTC. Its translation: CASGRPRSYEQYF.

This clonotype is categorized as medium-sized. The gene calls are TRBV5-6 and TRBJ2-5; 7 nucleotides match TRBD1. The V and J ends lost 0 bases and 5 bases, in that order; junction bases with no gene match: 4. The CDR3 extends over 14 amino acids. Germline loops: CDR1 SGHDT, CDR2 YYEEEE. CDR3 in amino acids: CASSLGRGYETQYF. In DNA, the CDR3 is TGTGCCAGCAGCTTGGGCAGGGGGTATGAGACCCAGTACTTC.

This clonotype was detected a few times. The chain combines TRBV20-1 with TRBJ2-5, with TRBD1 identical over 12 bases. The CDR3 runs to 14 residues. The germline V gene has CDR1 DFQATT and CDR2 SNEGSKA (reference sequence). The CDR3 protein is CSAFRDRGRETQYF. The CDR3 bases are TGCAGCGCGTTTCGGGACAGGGGGCGGGAGACCCAGTACTTC.

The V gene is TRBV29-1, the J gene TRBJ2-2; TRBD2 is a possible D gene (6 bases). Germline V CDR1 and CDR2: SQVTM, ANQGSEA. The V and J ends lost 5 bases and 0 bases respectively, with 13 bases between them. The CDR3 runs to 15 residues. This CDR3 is CSVSGGQTNTGELFF. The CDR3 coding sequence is TGCAGCGTTTCAGGAGGGCAGACGAACACCGGGGAGCTGTTTTTT.

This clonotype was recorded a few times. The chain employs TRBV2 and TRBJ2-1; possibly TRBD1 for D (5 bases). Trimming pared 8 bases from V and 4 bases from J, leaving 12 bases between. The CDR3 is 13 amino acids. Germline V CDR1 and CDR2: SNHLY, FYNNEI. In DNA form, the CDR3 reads TGTGCCAGCGTGAACAGGATTTACAATGAGCAGTTCTTC. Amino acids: CASVNRIYNEQFF.

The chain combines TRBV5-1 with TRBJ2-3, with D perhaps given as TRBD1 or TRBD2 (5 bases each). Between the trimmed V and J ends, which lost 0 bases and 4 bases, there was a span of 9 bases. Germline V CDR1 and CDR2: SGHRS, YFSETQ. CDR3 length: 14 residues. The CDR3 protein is CASSLAGPADTQYF. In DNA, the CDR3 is TGCGCCAGCAGCTTGGCGGGGCCGGCAGATACGCAGTATTTT.

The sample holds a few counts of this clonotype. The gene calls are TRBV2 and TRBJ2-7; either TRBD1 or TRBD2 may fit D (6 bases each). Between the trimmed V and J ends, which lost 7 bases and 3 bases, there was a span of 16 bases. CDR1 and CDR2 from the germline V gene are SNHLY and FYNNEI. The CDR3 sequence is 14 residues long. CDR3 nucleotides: TGTGCCAGCACCCCAGTCCGGGGGCACTACGAGCAGTACGTC. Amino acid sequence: CASTPVRGHYEQYV.

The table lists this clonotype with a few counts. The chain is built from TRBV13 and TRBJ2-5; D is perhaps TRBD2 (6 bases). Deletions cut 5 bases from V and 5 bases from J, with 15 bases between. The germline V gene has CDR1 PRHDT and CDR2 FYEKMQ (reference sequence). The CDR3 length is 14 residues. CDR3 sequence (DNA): TGTGCCAGCAGCCGTCTAGGGGCGGGGGAGACCCAGTACTTC. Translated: CASSRLGAGETQYF.